What follows are 2 T cell receptor beta chains derived from one specimen sequenced in a study of blood T cell repertoires in COVID-19. Assay: immunoSEQ multiplex PCR; the TCRdb copy retains only in-frame clones and omits some. The sample includes approximately 300,000 clones, 65% to 90% seen only once; the top ten take about 10%. What was sequenced was PBMCs or T cells enriched from blood (not recorded which). These receptors were taken from a woman aged 18-29 years who had recovered from COVID-19.

The V gene is TRBV9, the J gene TRBJ1-4, with 7 positions matching TRBD1. CDR3 length: 15 amino acids. J lost 4 bases, V lost 0 bases, and 3 bases had no gene match. Germline CDR1 SGDLS, CDR2 YYNGEE. The CDR3 loop is CASSVGGTVNEKLFF. The CDR3 DNA sequence: TGTGCCAGCAGCGTAGGTGGGACAGTTAATGAAAAACTGTTTTTT.

This chain joins TRBV24-1 and TRBJ1-1; 7 bases line up with TRBD1. The CDR3 length is 11 residues. Trimming took 12 bases from V and 6 from J; bases not matched to a gene: 6. Germline loops: CDR1 KGHDR, CDR2 SFDVKD. The CDR3 bases are TGTGCCGTAGGAGGGGGCCCTGAAGCTTTCTTT. Its translation is CAVGGGPEAFF.